Below, 2 T cell receptor beta chains from the same sample are listed, as sequenced in a study of T-cell reconstitution after alpha-beta-depleted transplantation in children. A library of TCRbeta sequences, prepared with unique molecular identifiers, was generated. TCRdb redid the calling of the PCR reads with MiXCR, one entry per CDR3 protein. The data show 210,000 or so distinct CDR3 sequences, about 9.5% seen once. The sample was PBMCs from the stem cell graft donor, taken from the stem cell graft. These receptors were taken from a human donor who donated a stem cell graft to a child with acute lymphoblastic leukemia.

CDR3 region: CASSQDHPANTGELFF. The CDR3 nucleotides are TGTGCCAGCAGCCAAGACCACCCGGCGAACACCGGGGAGCTGTTTTTT. This sequence joins TRBV6-2 or TRBV6-3 and TRBJ2-2; no clear D gene. The CDR3 totals 16 residues. The germline V and J ends were trimmed by 6 bases and 0 bases, with 14 bases remaining between them. CDR1 is MNHEY and CDR2 is SVGEGT in the germline V gene.

This clonotype was detected many times. The chain's CDR3 is CASSVLGPSYNEQFF. As DNA, the CDR3 is TGCGCCAGCAGTGTTTTGGGGCCCTCCTACAATGAGCAGTTCTTC. The rearrangement uses TRBV10-2 and TRBJ2-1, with a tentative D call TRBD1 (5 bases). CDR3 length: 15 amino acids. Germline assignment: CDR1 WSHSY and CDR2 SAAADI. V was cut by 4 bases and J by 0 bases, with 10 bases left in between.